This is a list of T cell receptor beta chains from one sample in a study of metastatic and nonmetastatic thyroid tumors. TCRdb re-called the PCR reads with MiXCR. The repertoire holds about 16,000 clones, 24% seen once, with about 13% in the top ten. Sequenced material: tumor tissue. Receptors originate from a male donor with papillary thyroid cancer or a benign thyroid nodule (not recorded which). Some clones in this sample may be carry-over from other donors' samples. The conserved cysteine and the conserved F or W are not part of the CDR3 here.

V gene	J gene	CDR3 protein
TRBV6-5	TRBJ1-3	ASSYSYSLASGNTIY
TRBV6-1	TRBJ1-6	ASRLGTGEVSPLH
TRBV6-2/TRBV6-3	TRBJ1-2	ASSYVEGAGYT
TRBV14	TRBJ2-7	ATQKDRAKPDYGGQY
TRBV7-2	TRBJ2-5	ASSLDPRETHY
TRBV20-1	TRBJ2-1	SASESGGKYNEQF
TRBV5-1	TRBJ2-1	ASGSPENNEQF
TRBV2	TRBJ1-2	ASVVKGVGGYT
TRBV6-2/TRBV6-3	TRBJ1-6	ASSYGTGKNSQLH
TRBV10-3	TRBJ2-7	AISSTSGPYEQY
TRBV20-1	TRBJ1-5	SASRQGLGNQPQH
TRBV4-1	TRBJ2-2	ASSLSGRAHPNTGELF
TRBV12-3/TRBV12-4	TRBJ1-1	ASSLVMCLEAF
TRBV6-6	TRBJ2-7	ASSYPRRGLALLYEQY
TRBV6-1	TRBJ1-2	ASRTGTLYGYT
TRBV20-1	TRBJ2-2	SARGGNAGELF
TRBV9	TRBJ2-2	ASSPYDLAGGELF
TRBV6-1	TRBJ1-3	ASRTRDSSWNTIY
TRBV9	TRBJ2-7	ASSVAPSSYEQY
TRBV4-1	TRBJ2-2	ASSQDVWGANTGELF
TRBV4-1	TRBJ2-7	ASSLFSGTSYEQY
TRBV9	TRBJ2-5	ASSVVGGKETQY
TRBV28	TRBJ2-5	ASSQGTSGSRETQY
TRBV5-1	TRBJ2-3	SSLGGGDTQY
TRBV11-1	TRBJ1-1	ASSSRWGRLDPNTEAF
TRBV5-6	TRBJ1-1	ASRGQVNTEAF
TRBV28	TRBJ2-7	ASIHTVGSYEQY
TRBV7-2	TRBJ2-2	ASSLRPHGELF
TRBV30	TRBJ1-4	AWSVELGTNEKLF
TRBV20-1	TRBJ1-5	SASRDYSNQPQH
TRBV11-1	TRBJ1-6	ASSLGRSLH